One sample yielded the 6 T cell receptor beta chains listed below, sequenced in a study of cytomegalovirus exposure and HLA in healthy donors (dated by TCRdb to the late 2010s). The method was the immunoSEQ multiplex PCR assay. A mixture of 60 forward primers for TCR Vbeta segments and 13 reverse primers for TCR Jbeta segments was used in the multiplex PCR. TCRdb carries this immuneACCESS record with in-frame sequences only. Its versions omit some clonotypes, under half of them owing to an unresolved V gene in the studies checked, with the rest unexplained. The sample yields some 120,000 clones; approximately 80% were counted once. The ten largest clones take up under 3.5% of the sample. Sequenced sample: PBMCs. Receptors originate from a female donor in good health and CMV-seronegative.

The chain joins TRBV25-1 to TRBJ2-7; no clear D gene. Germline CDR1 MGHDK, CDR2 SYGVNS. Trimming pared 3 bases from V and 3 bases from J, leaving 12 bases between. This CDR3 spans 14 amino acids. The CDR3 nucleotides are TGTGCCAGCAGTGAGGCAGGTATACTCTACGAGCAGTACTTC. Amino acid sequence: CASSEAGILYEQYF.

This clone was recorded only once. This chain connects TRBV5-6 to TRBJ1-5, with D hard to call. CDR3 size: 13 residues. The germline CDR1 and CDR2 sequences are SGHDT and YYEEEE. V shed 5 bases and J shed 7 bases, with 13 bases lying between them. The CDR3 reads CASSWSPGQPQHF. The CDR3 DNA reads as TGTGCCAGCAGTTGGAGTCCGGGACAGCCCCAGCATTTT.

The gene calls are TRBV7-2 and TRBJ2-7, with 9 bases that match TRBD1. Germline CDR1 is SGHTA and CDR2 is FQGNSA. This CDR3 is 18 amino acids long. V was clipped by 3 bases and J by 5 bases; unmatched bases: 17. The CDR3 DNA reads as TGTGCCAGCAGCTTTGACGTCGGGTTAGGACAGGGGAGTGACGAGCAGTACTTC. Protein sequence: CASSFDVGLGQGSDEQYF.

The chain couples TRBV19 to TRBJ1-2; TRBD1 matches 12 bases. Per germline, CDR1 LNHDA and CDR2 SQIVND (reference sequence). CDR3 length: 14 residues. The junction had 4 bases not matched to a gene; V was cut back by 5 bases and J by 6 bases. The CDR3 DNA reads as TGTGCCAGTAGTCCCGGGACAGGGGGCAATGGCTACACCTTC. It is translated as CASSPGTGGNGYTF.

The genes are TRBV6-5 and TRBJ2-7; 12 bases match TRBD1. Germline CDR1 and CDR2: MNHEY and SVGAGI. V lost 6 bases and J lost 5; bases outside the gene matches: 8. The CDR3 is 15 amino acids. This CDR3 reads CASSTTGTGGDEQYF. The CDR3 DNA sequence: TGTGCCAGCAGCACAACCGGGACAGGGGGCGACGAGCAGTACTTC.

This clone was counted only a few times. The chain employs TRBV5-8 and TRBJ2-7; 7 nucleotides align to TRBD2. Germline V gene lookup returns CDR1 SGHTS and CDR2 YDEGEE. CDR3 length: 14 amino acids. V was pared by 0 bases and J by 6 bases, with 6 bases of the junction left unmatched. In nucleotides, the CDR3 is TGTGCCAGCAGCTTGGCAGCGGGGAGGGGCGAGCAGTACTTC. Its protein is CASSLAAGRGEQYF.